These T cell receptor beta chains were read from a single sample in a study of beta chain features in type 1 diabetes. The data were produced by immunoSEQ multiplex PCR, yet TCRdb's version contains in-frame clones alone and is incomplete. In the table there are a few hundred thousand clones, about 25% of which are singletons. Sequenced sample: central memory CD4+ T cells from blood. The receptors stem from a man aged 25-45 years in good health. The CDR3 runs from the conserved cysteine through the conserved F or W.

V	J	CDR3
TRBV4-2	TRBJ1-2	CASSPGTGKGDGYTF
TRBV14	TRBJ2-7	CASSQMGQGDEQYF
TRBV10-3	TRBJ1-1	CAISQTANTEAFF
TRBV29-1	TRBJ1-1	CSGIQATEAFF
TRBV11-1	TRBJ2-1	CASSPATVLTNEQFF
TRBV5-4	TRBJ2-1	CASSLEGGANHEQFF
TRBV7-2	TRBJ2-5	CASSPDGGAWETQYF
TRBV29-1	TRBJ2-5	CSLSSGGDETQYF
TRBV4-2	TRBJ2-1	CASSQEVPSEQFF
TRBV18	TRBJ2-1	CASSRYTPDSYNEQFF
TRBV7-9	TRBJ2-7	CASSFRFLSYEQYF
TRBV7-2	TRBJ2-1	CASSPLYRAEGNEQFF
TRBV30	TRBJ2-2	CAWSVQSAGELFF
TRBV6-1	TRBJ2-1	CASSRTGGNEQFF
TRBV30	TRBJ2-3	CAWSPTTDTQYF
TRBV28	TRBJ1-1	CASSWTVNTEAFF
TRBV4-1	TRBJ1-5	CASSQGQNQPQHF
TRBV29-1	TRBJ2-7	CSVVPDGLEQYF
TRBV28	TRBJ2-7	CASSLPSGPRGQYF
TRBV7-2	TRBJ2-1	CASSHLPGQGAYEQFF
TRBV25-1	TRBJ2-7	CASSEGASGGSEQYF
TRBV29-1	TRBJ1-1	CSAGQGNTEAFF
TRBV28	TRBJ2-7	CASSPGLAVYEQYF
TRBV27	TRBJ2-7	CASSRTGNGEQYF
TRBV20-1	TRBJ1-3	CSALNLNTIYF
TRBV2	TRBJ2-3	CASSRGRTDTQYF
TRBV7-9	TRBJ1-6	CASSLTGEVSPLHF
TRBV4-3	TRBJ2-1	CASSQSHSGFGLDEQFF
TRBV7-2	TRBJ2-4	CASSIGQGRVRYF
TRBV9	TRBJ2-2	CASSWGQENTGELFF
TRBV6-6	TRBJ2-1	CAISESPGSRIF
TRBV29-1	TRBJ2-1	CSVTSYNEQFF
TRBV7-2	TRBJ2-1	CASSLGTGGVGQQFF
TRBV7-2	TRBJ2-3	CASSLDRGQYF
TRBV6-1	TRBJ2-5	CASRGTGPETQYF
TRBV2	TRBJ2-3	CASIMPGAADTQYF
TRBV11-3	TRBJ2-1	CASSLRRQGARNEQFF
TRBV6-5	TRBJ2-2	CASRPRHGIGELFF
TRBV7-9	TRBJ1-1	CASSLALLNTEAFF
TRBV13	TRBJ2-2	CASSYRTTGGELFF
TRBV29-1	TRBJ2-7	CSGAGRASYEQYF
TRBV7-9	TRBJ2-1	CASSLDSGGYNEQFF
TRBV9	TRBJ1-2	CASSVDQGRGYTF
TRBV2	TRBJ1-5	CASRAGEFNQPQHF
TRBV5-1	TRBJ1-5	CASSLGSDSQPQHF
TRBV29-1	TRBJ2-7	CSVAGDVYEQYF
TRBV30	TRBJ2-7	CAWRHRQGYEQYF
TRBV7-2	TRBJ2-1	CASSLAGPSSYNEQFF
TRBV30	TRBJ1-5	CAWSVTQGSFQPQHF
TRBV30	TRBJ2-5	CAWSAGSGGRRIETQYF
TRBV13	TRBJ1-6	CASSLRGSWNSPLHF
TRBV9	TRBJ2-5	CASSAGDRETQYF
TRBV19	TRBJ1-2	CASSLRTGGYGYTF
TRBV7-6	TRBJ1-3	CASSSTPGNTIYF
TRBV19	TRBJ1-2	CASSVQGAMNYGYTF